Described below is a single T cell receptor beta chain sequence and its context. Antigen: not known. This sample is part of a study of cytomegalovirus exposure and HLA in healthy donors. Points from the study as a whole: CMV serostatus stood as the only immune exposure information on hand. Earlier results showed most TCR beta V segments being productive about 87% or about 30% of the time. TCR beta chains numbering about 160 were designated cytomegalovirus-associated.

The primer mix had 60 Vbeta and 13 Jbeta primers. Original processing notes: The authors later counted 70 million to 85 million unique TCR beta chains, approximately 12 million of them shared. The assay was immunoSEQ multiplex PCR, and TCRdb's table has in-frame clones only and misses some. V and J calls and clone size are those listed in that table; D and trimming were worked out from the DNA. This sample carries around 140,000 clones, under 70% of them seen once, and the ten largest clones take 6.5%. The CDR3 runs 15 residues. Unmatched junction bases numbered 2, after V lost 0 bases and J lost 9 bases.

The chain joins TRBV23-1 to TRBJ2-1; 13 bases map to TRBD2. TRBV23-1 is an ORF, with its function uncertain. The clonotype was recovered from a woman aged 55-75 years in good health and CMV-seronegative. Sequences were obtained from PBMCs. This CDR3 reads CASSQSRLAGGEQFF. The CDR3 DNA reads as TGCGCCAGCAGTCAATCGCGACTAGCGGGAGGTGAGCAGTTCTTC.